The next 23 T cell receptor beta chains were all read from a single sample in a study of T cells in tuberculosis. Data came from immunoSEQ multiplex PCR; TCRdb stores just in-frame clones and leaves some out. The top ten hold roughly 15% of the sample, which has 20,000 to 25,000 clones, just over 90% seen once. The sample taken for sequencing was PBMCs. The receptors originated from a donor between 10 and 35 years old with latent tuberculosis or without tuberculosis infection. Some clones in this sample may be carry-over from other donors' samples.

CDR3 sequence: CASSHQGAVGSGTEAFF. CDR3 DNA: TGCGCCAGCAGCCACCAGGGGGCGGTGGGGTCGGGCACTGAAGCTTTCTTT. This chain uses TRBV4-1 with TRBJ1-1; 8 bases map to TRBD1. After removal of 3 bases from V and 4 bases from J, the junction contained 13 bases not matched to a gene. This CDR3 spans 17 amino acids. Germline lookup yields CDR1 MGHRA and CDR2 YSYEKL.

This clone was detected only once. The V gene is TRBV19, the J gene TRBJ2-3; 10 nucleotides agree with TRBD2. CDR3 size: 16 residues. From germline, CDR1 is LNHDA and CDR2 SQIVND (reference sequence). Trimming at V came to 5 bases and at J to 1 base, leaving 6 bases not matched to a gene. The CDR3 sequence: CASSGLAGVGTDTQYF. The CDR3 DNA reads TGTGCCAGTAGTGGCCTAGCGGGGGTCGGCACAGATACGCAGTATTTT.

The genes are TRBV12-5 and TRBJ1-2; 8 bases are shared with TRBD1. This CDR3 has 13 residues. With 6 bases clipped from V and 3 bases from J, the junction kept 3 bases outside the gene matches. Germline V gene data show CDR1 as LGHNT and CDR2 as FRNRAP. The CDR3 loop is CASGGQADYGYTF. The CDR3 DNA sequence: TGTGCTAGTGGGGGACAGGCTGACTATGGCTACACCTTC. Variable domain in full (rest from reference TRBV12-5 and TRBJ1-2): DARVTQTPRHKVTEMGQEVTMRCQPILGHNTVFWYRQTMMQGLELLAYFRNRAPLDDSGMPKDRFSAEMPDATLATLKIQPSEPRDSAVYFCASGGQADYGYTFGSGTRLTVV.

This clone has just a few counts. This chain connects TRBV7-9 to TRBJ2-7; no clear D. Germline lookup yields CDR1 SEHNR and CDR2 FQNEAQ (reference sequence). The CDR3 runs to 17 residues. Trimming took 5 bases from V and 0 from J, leaving 20 bases between them. This CDR3 reads CASSPRLKVLSSYEQYF. CDR3 sequence (DNA): TGTGCCAGCAGCCCACGGTTGAAAGTCCTGAGCTCCTACGAGCAGTACTTC.

The V and J genes are TRBV6-1 and TRBJ2-7; 11 nucleotides line up with TRBD2. Germline V gene lookup returns CDR1 MNHNS and CDR2 SASEGT. Trimming removed 6 bases from V and 3 bases from J; junction bases left unmatched: 7. The CDR3 contains 15 residues. The CDR3 bases are TGTGCCAGCAGCCAGCTAGCGGGGGGTCGCTACGAGCAGTACTTC. As protein: CASSQLAGGRYEQYF.

The chain couples TRBV25-1 to TRBJ1-1; D perhaps matches TRBD1 (6 bases). The CDR3 covers 14 residues. CDR1 and CDR2 (germline): MGHDK, SYGVNS. V was cut by 4 bases and J by 4 bases, with 13 bases left in between. CDR3 loop: CASSVRVGGTEAFF. CDR3 bases: TGTGCCAGCAGTGTAAGGGTAGGGGGCACTGAAGCTTTCTTT.

The CDR3 sequence is CASSLNRDRVYAEAFF. The CDR3 coding sequence is TGTGCCAGCAGCTTAAACCGAGACAGGGTATATGCTGAAGCTTTCTTT. The chain carries TRBV7-9 and TRBJ1-1; TRBD1 matches at 7 bases. Germline loops: CDR1 SEHNR, CDR2 FQNEAQ (reference sequence). Germline trimming cut 2 bases from V and 6 bases from J; bases unmatched to any gene: 12. This CDR3 comprises 16 residues.

The gene calls are TRBV7-9 and TRBJ2-7; 7 bases map to TRBD1. Per the germline V gene, CDR1 is SEHNR and CDR2 is FQNEAQ (reference sequence). CDR3 size: 15 residues. J gave up 8 bases and V 1 base, and 11 bases lay outside the gene matches. The CDR3 DNA follows: TGTGCCAGCAGCTTAGTAAAGGGACAGCATTCGCAGCAGTACTTC. This encodes CASSLVKGQHSQQYF.

The chain recombines TRBV5-1 with TRBJ2-7, with D possibly matching TRBD1 (6 bases). Germline CDR1 SGHRS, CDR2 YFSETQ. The CDR3 covers 15 residues. The ends were cut back, 0 bases at V and 0 bases at J, with 10 bases in the middle. DNA of the CDR3: TGCGCCAGCAGCTTGGGGCCAGGGGTCTCCTACGAGCAGTACTTC. Protein: CASSLGPGVSYEQYF.

The rearrangement links TRBV14 to TRBJ1-6; possibly TRBD1 for D (5 bases). The CDR3 has 16 residues. CDR1 is SGHDN and CDR2 is FVKESK in the germline V gene. The V end lost 1 base, the J end lost 10 bases, and 17 bases lay between the germline ends. As DNA, the CDR3 is TGTGCCAGCAGCCAAGGCTACCAGGGCCTTACCTCACCCCTCCACTTT. This gives the protein CASSQGYQGLTSPLHF.

DNA of the CDR3: TGCGCCAGCAGCCAGCGACAGATAGCCAAAAACATTCAGTACTTC. Protein product: CASSQRQIAKNIQYF. The V call is TRBV4-1, the J call TRBJ2-4, with a tentative D call TRBD1 (5 bases). CDR1 is MGHRA and CDR2 is YSYEKL in the germline V gene. This CDR3 has 15 residues. Between the trimmed V and J ends, which lost 3 bases and 0 bases, there was a span of 9 bases.

CDR3 nucleotides: TGTGCCTGGAGTCCCCGCGGGGGGGTCTCCCGGGAGCTGTTTTTT. Translating it yields CAWSPRGGVSRELFF. The gene calls are TRBV30 and TRBJ2-2; 9 bases agree with TRBD2. V was clipped by 2 bases and J by 9 bases; unmatched bases: 10. The CDR3 totals 15 residues. Germline assignment: CDR1 GTSNPN and CDR2 SVGIG (reference sequence).

CDR3 sequence: CASSGPGGYNEQFF. The CDR3 nucleotides read TGTGCCAGCAGTGGGCCAGGGGGCTACAATGAGCAGTTCTTC. The J gene is TRBJ2-1, the V gene TRBV2; the match to TRBD1 covers 7 bases. V shed 4 bases and J 3 bases; nucleotides not matched to a gene: 3. CDR1 SNHLY and CDR2 FYNNEI come from the germline V gene. The CDR3 runs 14 residues.

The chain links TRBV6-5 to TRBJ1-4; TRBD1 matches at 8 bases. There are 15 residues in the CDR3. With V trimmed by 6 bases and J by 7 bases, 10 bases remained unmatched. Germline V gene lookup returns CDR1 MNHEY and CDR2 SVGAGI. This CDR3 is CASRYTGGRSEKLFF. CDR3 in DNA: TGTGCCAGCAGATATACAGGGGGAAGAAGTGAAAAACTGTTTTTT.

This rearrangement joins TRBV10-2 to TRBJ2-7, with 11 bases identical to TRBD1. The CDR3 extends over 15 amino acids. Trimming removed 2 bases from V and 5 bases from J; junction bases left unmatched: 5. Germline CDR1 WSHSY, CDR2 SAAADI. The CDR3 DNA is TGCGCCAGCAGTGAGGGACAGGGGGCGCAGGACGAGCAGTACTTC. Its translation: CASSEGQGAQDEQYF.

The chain employs TRBV9 and TRBJ1-2, with D unresolved. CDR1 is SGDLS, CDR2 YYNGEE, per germline. CDR3 length: 14 amino acids. V was pared by 0 bases and J by 6 bases, with 12 bases between. The CDR3 loop is CASSVGGGYDGYTF. Written as DNA, the CDR3 is TGTGCCAGCAGCGTAGGCGGAGGTTATGATGGCTACACCTTC.

V is TRBV15 and J is TRBJ1-6; 8 nucleotides match TRBD1. This CDR3 region has 17 residues. The V gene end was trimmed by 0 bases and the J gene end by 10 bases; junction bases not matched to a gene: 11. Germline lookup yields CDR1 LNHNV and CDR2 YYDKDF (reference sequence). CDR3 nucleotides: TGTGCCACCAGCAGAGATGGGACGGCAGGGGGCATCTCACCCCTCCACTTT. Translation: CATSRDGTAGGISPLHF.

J is TRBJ2-3 and V is TRBV5-6; 7 nucleotides line up with TRBD2. The J segment lost 0 bases and the V segment lost 1 base, leaving 2 bases of the junction unmatched. The CDR3 covers 15 residues. From germline, CDR1 is SGHDT and CDR2 YYEEEE. DNA for the CDR3: TGTGCCAGCAGCTTGTGGCGGGGGAGCACAGATACGCAGTATTTT. Its translation is CASSLWRGSTDTQYF.

The chain combines TRBV14 with TRBJ2-3; maybe TRBD2 (6 bases). Germline V lookup: CDR1 SGHDN, CDR2 FVKESK. V was cut by 4 bases and J by 2 bases, with 19 bases left in between. CDR3 size: 17 residues. CDR3 nucleotide sequence: TGTGCCAGCAGCCGACGACTAGGCGCATTAACCACAGATACGCAGTATTTT. Amino acid sequence: CASSRRLGALTTDTQYF.

The V gene is TRBV5-8, the J gene TRBJ1-1, with unresolved D. The CDR3 is 11 amino acids. The germline V gene encodes CDR1 SGHTS and CDR2 YDEGEE. V was cut by 3 bases and J by 10 bases, with 10 bases left in between. The CDR3 reads CASSYQFVAFF. The CDR3 DNA is TGTGCCAGCAGCTACCAGTTCGTAGCTTTCTTT.

The chain joins TRBV4-1 to TRBJ2-7; D not certain. The germline V gene encodes CDR1 MGHRA and CDR2 YSYEKL. Trimming removed 2 bases from V and 6 bases from J, with 17 bases in between. The CDR3 has 15 amino acids. For the CDR3, the DNA is TGCGCCAGCAGCCAACAGCCTAGTGGAGTCGCCGAGCAGTACTTC. Amino acids: CASSQQPSGVAEQYF.

J is TRBJ2-3 and V is TRBV4-1, with D unclear. CDR1 and CDR2 (germline): MGHRA, YSYEKL. V lost 4 bases and J 4 bases, leaving 18 bases between the germline ends. The CDR3 length is 16 residues. The CDR3 here is CASSPPPPIRADTQYF. For the CDR3, the DNA is TGCGCCAGCAGCCCACCGCCTCCGATCCGGGCAGATACGCAGTATTTT.

J is TRBJ1-2 and V is TRBV5-1; no reliable D call. V lost 4 bases, J lost 0 bases, and 16 bases lay in between. Germline V gene data show CDR1 as SGHRS and CDR2 as YFSETQ. The CDR3 covers 16 residues. The CDR3 region has the DNA TGCGCCAGCAGCACTCCCCCGGGAGCGCCTAACTATGGCTACACCTTC. Amino acid sequence: CASSTPPGAPNYGYTF.